Presented here are 24 T cell receptor beta chains from one specimen sequenced in a study of T cells in Graves' hyperthyroidism and ophthalmopathy. Amplified TCR beta CDR3 regions came from RNA transcripts. HTBI primers were the set used in a first-round RT-PCR of the TCR CDR3. TCRdb re-derived calls from the multiplex PCR reads in MiXCR, one entry per CDR3 protein. The data hold nearly 600,000 distinct CDR3 sequences, with 14% observed a single time. The sequenced sample was blood. These receptors originate from a young woman with Graves' ophthalmopathy.

This clonotype was counted a few times. The chain employs TRBV5-1 and TRBJ1-4; tentatively, D is TRBD1 (6 bases). The CDR3 covers 16 residues. The V end lost 3 bases, the J end lost 5 bases, and 17 bases lay between the germline ends. The germline CDR1 and CDR2 sequences are SGHRS and YFSETQ. The CDR3 region has the DNA TGCGCCAGCAGCTCATACCCCGGACAGAGAAATGAAAAACTGTTTTTT. As protein: CASSSYPGQRNEKLFF.

This clonotype showed up just a few times. The chain is built from TRBV7-6 and TRBJ1-4, with D possibly TRBD1 on 6 matching bases. CDR3 length equals 17 residues. V was shortened by 5 bases and J by 3 bases, with 19 bases between the two germline ends. CDR1 SGHVS and CDR2 FNYEAQ come from the germline V gene. The CDR3 bases are TGTGCCAGCAGCACACGCCAGACAGGTCAGCCTAATGAAAAACTGTTTTTT. Amino acids: CASSTRQTGQPNEKLFF.

This clonotype appeared many times. The chain employs TRBV7-3 and TRBJ1-2; D is perhaps TRBD1 (5 bases). CDR1 SGHTA and CDR2 FQGTGA come from the germline V gene. The CDR3 is 15 amino acids. V was shortened by 3 bases and J by 2 bases, with 13 bases between the two germline ends. CDR3 loop: CASSLREGPNYGYTF. Here the CDR3 DNA reads TGTGCCAGCAGCTTGAGGGAGGGACCAAACTATGGCTACACCTTC.

Ten or more counts support this clonotype. J is TRBJ1-5 and V is TRBV27; D remains unclear. Germline V gives CDR1 MNHEY, CDR2 SMNVEV (reference sequence). This CDR3 region has 15 residues. Trimming cost V 5 bases and J 0 bases, with 11 bases left between them. The CDR3, as DNA: TGTGCCAGCAGTATTTACAGTTATAGCAATCAGCCCCAGCATTTT. Its translation: CASSIYSYSNQPQHF.

This chain joins TRBV12-3 or TRBV12-4 and TRBJ1-2; D may be TRBD1 (5 bases). V lost 5 bases, J lost 0 bases, and 19 bases lay in between. The CDR3 has 17 residues. The CDR3 loop reads CASSLLRRQNTNYGYTF. CDR3 coding DNA: TGTGCCAGCAGTCTATTACGACGACAGAACACTAACTATGGCTACACCTTC.

This clonotype has a count of ten or more. This rearrangement joins TRBV28 to TRBJ2-7, with D possibly being TRBD1 (7 bases). The CDR3 has 14 amino acids. Germline V lookup: CDR1 MDHEN, CDR2 SYDVKM. Trimming took 4 bases from V and 2 from J, leaving 12 bases between them. For the CDR3, the DNA is TGTGCCAGCAGTTCCCCAGGGGGGACCTACGAGCAGTACTTC. It encodes CASSSPGGTYEQYF.

This clonotype was seen ten or more times. The J gene is TRBJ2-7, the V gene TRBV27; 8 bases match TRBD2. J gave up 2 bases and V 2 bases, and 2 bases lay outside the gene matches. The germline gives CDR1 MNHEY, CDR2 SMNVEV (reference sequence). This CDR3 has 14 amino acids. The CDR3 sequence is CASSLTAGAYEQYF. CDR3 nucleotide sequence: TGTGCCAGCAGTTTAACAGCGGGAGCCTACGAGCAGTACTTC.

This chain joins TRBV4-1 and TRBJ2-1; 13 bases map to TRBD2. J gave up 8 bases and V 7 bases, and 8 bases lay outside the gene matches. The CDR3 length is 15 residues. The germline gives CDR1 MGHRA, CDR2 YSYEKL. The CDR3 DNA reads as TGCGCCAGCAAGCGTGGACTAGCGGGAGTTGATGAGCAGTTCTTC. It encodes CASKRGLAGVDEQFF.

Ten or more counts support this clonotype. The V and J genes are TRBV27 and TRBJ1-6; tentative D call: TRBD1 (6 bases). CDR1 MNHEY and CDR2 SMNVEV come from the germline V gene (reference sequence). The CDR3 totals 19 residues. The V gene lost 4 bases and the J gene lost 8 bases, with 27 bases spanning the gap. The CDR3 reads CASSWIYKPGHGRDSPLHF. DNA for the CDR3: TGTGCCAGCAGTTGGATTTACAAACCGGGACACGGCAGGGATTCACCCCTCCACTTT.

This clonotype was found many times. The V gene is TRBV12-3 or TRBV12-4, the J gene TRBJ2-5, with D possibly matching TRBD2 (6 bases). CDR3 size: 14 residues. V was pared by 6 bases and J by 3 bases, with 14 bases between. The CDR3 DNA sequence: TGTGCCAGCAGCCCCCAGGGACTTAAAGAGACCCAGTACTTC. Protein product: CASSPQGLKETQYF.

There are many counts of this clonotype. The chain combines TRBV2 with TRBJ2-2, with a tentative D call TRBD2 (5 bases). Germline assignment: CDR1 SNHLY and CDR2 FYNNEI. V shed 6 bases and J shed 6 bases, with 8 bases lying between them. The CDR3 has 12 residues. CDR3 protein: CASRVSAGELFF. The CDR3 DNA follows: TGTGCCAGCAGGGTTAGCGCCGGGGAGCTGTTTTTT.

J is TRBJ2-7 and V is TRBV7-9; TRBD2 matches at 10 bases. The CDR3 sequence is 13 residues long. V lost 7 bases, J lost 3 bases, and 3 bases stayed unmatched. Germline V CDR1 and CDR2: SEHNR, FQNEAQ (reference sequence). The CDR3 is CASNPSGSYEQYF. In DNA, the CDR3 is TGTGCCAGCAACCCTAGCGGGAGCTACGAGCAGTACTTC.

This clonotype appeared many times. The V and J genes are TRBV20-1 and TRBJ2-1; TRBD1 aligns across 9 bases. Germline V gene lookup returns CDR1 DFQATT and CDR2 SNEGSKA (reference sequence). This CDR3 comprises 12 residues. V was clipped by 5 bases and J by 12 bases; unmatched bases: 8. The CDR3 DNA follows: TGCAGTGCTTGGACAGGGGACGCCGGGCAGTTCTTC. Translated: CSAWTGDAGQFF.

The chain uses TRBV27 and TRBJ1-6; D perhaps matches TRBD1 (6 bases). This CDR3 contains 16 residues. Germline lookup yields CDR1 MNHEY and CDR2 SMNVEV (reference sequence). V gave up 6 bases and J gave up 7 bases, with 19 bases separating them. In nucleotides, the CDR3 is TGTGCCAGCAGACTCCTGTCTCAGGGGATAAATTCACCCCTCCACTTT. Amino acids: CASRLLSQGINSPLHF.

This clonotype was recorded many times. This chain links TRBV28 with TRBJ2-3; D gene ambiguous. CDR3 length equals 14 residues. Between the trimmed V and J ends, which lost 5 bases and 6 bases, there was a span of 15 bases. Germline V gives CDR1 MDHEN, CDR2 SYDVKM. CDR3 sequence: CASSPRPTEDTQYF. CDR3 nucleotides: TGTGCCAGCAGTCCGCGTCCAACTGAGGATACGCAGTATTTT.

This clonotype was seen repeatedly, ten times or more. The V gene is TRBV12-3 or TRBV12-4, the J gene TRBJ1-1, with D perhaps matching TRBD1 (6 bases). Trimming took 6 bases from V and 6 from J, leaving 14 bases between them. CDR3 length: 13 amino acids. CDR3 residues: CASRPQGFAEAFF. As DNA, the CDR3 is TGTGCCAGCAGACCTCAGGGGTTCGCTGAAGCTTTCTTT.

V and J are TRBV19 and TRBJ1-6, with 10 bases fitting TRBD1. Germline CDR1 reads LNHDA; CDR2 reads SQIVND (reference sequence). The CDR3 loop spans 15 amino acids. V dropped 6 bases and J dropped 7; count of bases not matched to a gene: 6. This chain's CDR3 is CASRPDRGQNSPLHF. The CDR3, as DNA: TGTGCCAGTAGACCCGACAGGGGGCAGAATTCACCCCTCCACTTT.

This clonotype was picked up many times. The rearrangement links TRBV3-1 to TRBJ1-1, with 8 bases identical to TRBD1. This CDR3 comprises 15 residues. The V gene end was trimmed by 1 base and the J gene end by 4 bases; junction bases not matched to a gene: 5. Germline CDR1 reads LGHDT; CDR2 reads YNNKEL (reference sequence). The CDR3, as DNA: TGTGCCAGCAGCCAAGGGCAGGGGGCTATCACTGAAGCTTTCTTT. This encodes CASSQGQGAITEAFF.

There are a few counts of this clonotype. The chain links TRBV2 to TRBJ2-7; 7 bases match TRBD2. The trim removed 2 bases at V and 4 bases at J, leaving 5 bases unmatched. From germline, CDR1 is SNHLY and CDR2 FYNNEI. This CDR3 is built from 14 residues. CDR3 DNA sequence: TGTGCCAGCAGTGAACGGGGGGTTGATTACGAGCAGTACTTC. It codes for CASSERGVDYEQYF.

This clonotype has at least ten counts. The chain joins TRBV19 to TRBJ2-1; possible D gene TRBD1, 6 bases. Germline values: CDR1 LNHDA, CDR2 SQIVND (reference sequence). CDR3 size: 15 residues. V was shortened by 8 bases and J by 3 bases, with 17 bases between the two germline ends. CDR3 DNA: TGTGCCAGTCAAAAATTGGGGGCCAGCTACAATGAGCAGTTCTTC. This sequence encodes CASQKLGASYNEQFF.

The gene calls are TRBV29-1 and TRBJ1-3; no clear D. This CDR3 contains 13 residues. Germline values: CDR1 SQVTM, CDR2 ANQGSEA. With 6 bases removed from V and 0 bases from J, the gap between germline ends came to 9 bases. DNA of the CDR3: TGCAGCGTCGCCGGACTCTCTGGAAACACCATATATTTT. As protein: CSVAGLSGNTIYF.

This clonotype was recorded a few times. The J gene is TRBJ1-3, the V gene TRBV6-1, with a possible D match to TRBD1 (6 bases). The CDR3 is made up of 14 amino acids. The V and J ends lost 8 bases and 9 bases respectively, with 20 bases between them. Germline CDR1 is MNHNS and CDR2 is SASEGT. In DNA form, the CDR3 reads TGTGCCAGCCGGGGAGCGGGAGAAGGGGGCACCATATATTTT. Amino acids: CASRGAGEGGTIYF.

This CDR3 reads CASREGTSGSYEQYF. CDR3 DNA sequence: TGTGCCAGCAGGGAAGGGACTAGCGGCTCCTACGAGCAGTACTTC. The gene calls are TRBV6-4 and TRBJ2-7, with 11 bases aligning to TRBD2. The V gene end was trimmed by 6 bases and the J gene end by 0 bases; junction bases not matched to a gene: 4. Looked up from germline, CDR1 is MRHNA and CDR2 is SNTAGT. The CDR3 covers 15 residues.

This clonotype was counted between two and nine times. The CDR3 protein is CASPPPLGTGDASTEAFF. The CDR3 DNA sequence: TGTGCCAGTCCCCCGCCGCTTGGGACAGGGGATGCAAGCACTGAAGCTTTCTTT. The chain employs TRBV19 and TRBJ1-1; 10 nucleotides agree with TRBD1. The CDR3 extends over 18 amino acids. V gave up 8 bases and J gave up 4 bases; unmatched junction bases: 19. Per the germline V gene, CDR1 is LNHDA and CDR2 is SQIVND (reference sequence).